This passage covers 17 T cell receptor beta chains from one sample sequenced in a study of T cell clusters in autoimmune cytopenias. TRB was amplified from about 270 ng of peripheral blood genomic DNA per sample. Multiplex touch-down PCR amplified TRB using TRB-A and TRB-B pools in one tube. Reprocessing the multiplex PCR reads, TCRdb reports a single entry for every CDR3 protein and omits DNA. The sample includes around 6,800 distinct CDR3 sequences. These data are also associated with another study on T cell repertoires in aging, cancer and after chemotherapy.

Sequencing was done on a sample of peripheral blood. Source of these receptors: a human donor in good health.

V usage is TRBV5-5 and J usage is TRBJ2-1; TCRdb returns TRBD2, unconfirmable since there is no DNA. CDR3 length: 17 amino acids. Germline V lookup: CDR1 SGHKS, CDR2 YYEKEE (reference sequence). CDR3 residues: CASREAGGRWPYNEQFF. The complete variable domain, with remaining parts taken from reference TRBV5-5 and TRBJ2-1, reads DAGVTQSPTHLIKTRGQQVTLRCSPISGHKSVSWYQQVLGQGPQFIFQYYEKEERGRGNFPDRFSARQFPNYSSELNVNALLLGDSALYLCASREAGGRWPYNEQFFGPGTRLTVL.

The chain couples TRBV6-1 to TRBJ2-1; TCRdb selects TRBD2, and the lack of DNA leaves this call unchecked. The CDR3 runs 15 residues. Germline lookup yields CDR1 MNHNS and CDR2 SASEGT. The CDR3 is CASRPIAGRYNEQFF.

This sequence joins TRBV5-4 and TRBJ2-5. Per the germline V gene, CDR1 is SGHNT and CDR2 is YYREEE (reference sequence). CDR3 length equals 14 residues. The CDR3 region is CASSLGFVGETQYF.

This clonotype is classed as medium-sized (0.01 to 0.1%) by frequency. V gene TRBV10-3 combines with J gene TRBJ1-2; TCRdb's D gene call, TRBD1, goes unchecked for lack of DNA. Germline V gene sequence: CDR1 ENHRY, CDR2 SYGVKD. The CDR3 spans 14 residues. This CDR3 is CAISEGQGGYGYTF.

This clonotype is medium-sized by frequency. The CDR3 loop is CASSRSGGGTYEQYF. This chain joins TRBV27 and TRBJ2-7; lacking DNA, the TRBD2 call made by TCRdb goes unchecked. Germline loops: CDR1 MNHEY, CDR2 SMNVEV (reference sequence). There are 15 residues in the CDR3.

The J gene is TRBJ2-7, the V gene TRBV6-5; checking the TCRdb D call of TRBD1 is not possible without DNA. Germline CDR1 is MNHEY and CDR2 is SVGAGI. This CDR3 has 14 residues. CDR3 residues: CASTQTGKNYEQYF.

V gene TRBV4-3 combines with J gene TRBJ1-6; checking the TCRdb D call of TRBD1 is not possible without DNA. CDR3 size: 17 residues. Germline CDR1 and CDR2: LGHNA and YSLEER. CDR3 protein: CASSHTGGGPANSPLHF.

The CDR3 here is CASSYRPHSNQPQHF. The chain has TRBV6-2 or TRBV6-3 and TRBJ1-5. The CDR3 covers 15 residues. Germline V lookup: CDR1 MNHEY, CDR2 SVGEGT.

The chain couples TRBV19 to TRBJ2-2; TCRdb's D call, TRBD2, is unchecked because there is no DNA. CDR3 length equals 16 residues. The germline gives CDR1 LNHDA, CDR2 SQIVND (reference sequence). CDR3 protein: CASSEGPSAGGGELFF.

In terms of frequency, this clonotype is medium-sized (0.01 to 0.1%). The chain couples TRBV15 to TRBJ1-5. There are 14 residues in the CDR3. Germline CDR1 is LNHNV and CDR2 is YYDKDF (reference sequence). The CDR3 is CATSRGSSNQPQHF.

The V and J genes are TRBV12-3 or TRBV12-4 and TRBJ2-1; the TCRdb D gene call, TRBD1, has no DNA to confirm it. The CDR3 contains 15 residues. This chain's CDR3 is CASNSRDRGFYEQFF.

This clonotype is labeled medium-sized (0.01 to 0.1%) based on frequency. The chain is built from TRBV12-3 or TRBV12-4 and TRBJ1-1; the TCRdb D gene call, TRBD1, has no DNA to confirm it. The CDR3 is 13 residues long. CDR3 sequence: CASTQQGAAEAFF.

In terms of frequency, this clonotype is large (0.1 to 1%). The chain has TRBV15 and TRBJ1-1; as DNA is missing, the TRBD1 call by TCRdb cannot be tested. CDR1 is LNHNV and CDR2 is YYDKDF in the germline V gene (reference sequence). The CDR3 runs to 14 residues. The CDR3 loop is CATSRVRRVTEAFF.

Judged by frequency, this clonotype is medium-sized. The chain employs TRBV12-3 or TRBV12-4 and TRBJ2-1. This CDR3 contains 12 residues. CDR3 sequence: CASTLRNNEQFF.

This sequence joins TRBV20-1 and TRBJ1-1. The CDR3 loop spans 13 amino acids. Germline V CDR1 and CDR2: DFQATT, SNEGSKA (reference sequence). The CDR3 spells CSARSGRGTEAFF.

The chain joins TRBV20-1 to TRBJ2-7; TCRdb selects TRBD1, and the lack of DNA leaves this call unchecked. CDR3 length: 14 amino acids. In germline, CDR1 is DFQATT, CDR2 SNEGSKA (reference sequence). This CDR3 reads CSAMFPGVSYEQYF.

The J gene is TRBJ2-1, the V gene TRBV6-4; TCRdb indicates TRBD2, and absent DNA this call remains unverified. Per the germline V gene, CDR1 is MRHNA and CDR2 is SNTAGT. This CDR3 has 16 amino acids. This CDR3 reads CASSDGTSGVGNEQFF.